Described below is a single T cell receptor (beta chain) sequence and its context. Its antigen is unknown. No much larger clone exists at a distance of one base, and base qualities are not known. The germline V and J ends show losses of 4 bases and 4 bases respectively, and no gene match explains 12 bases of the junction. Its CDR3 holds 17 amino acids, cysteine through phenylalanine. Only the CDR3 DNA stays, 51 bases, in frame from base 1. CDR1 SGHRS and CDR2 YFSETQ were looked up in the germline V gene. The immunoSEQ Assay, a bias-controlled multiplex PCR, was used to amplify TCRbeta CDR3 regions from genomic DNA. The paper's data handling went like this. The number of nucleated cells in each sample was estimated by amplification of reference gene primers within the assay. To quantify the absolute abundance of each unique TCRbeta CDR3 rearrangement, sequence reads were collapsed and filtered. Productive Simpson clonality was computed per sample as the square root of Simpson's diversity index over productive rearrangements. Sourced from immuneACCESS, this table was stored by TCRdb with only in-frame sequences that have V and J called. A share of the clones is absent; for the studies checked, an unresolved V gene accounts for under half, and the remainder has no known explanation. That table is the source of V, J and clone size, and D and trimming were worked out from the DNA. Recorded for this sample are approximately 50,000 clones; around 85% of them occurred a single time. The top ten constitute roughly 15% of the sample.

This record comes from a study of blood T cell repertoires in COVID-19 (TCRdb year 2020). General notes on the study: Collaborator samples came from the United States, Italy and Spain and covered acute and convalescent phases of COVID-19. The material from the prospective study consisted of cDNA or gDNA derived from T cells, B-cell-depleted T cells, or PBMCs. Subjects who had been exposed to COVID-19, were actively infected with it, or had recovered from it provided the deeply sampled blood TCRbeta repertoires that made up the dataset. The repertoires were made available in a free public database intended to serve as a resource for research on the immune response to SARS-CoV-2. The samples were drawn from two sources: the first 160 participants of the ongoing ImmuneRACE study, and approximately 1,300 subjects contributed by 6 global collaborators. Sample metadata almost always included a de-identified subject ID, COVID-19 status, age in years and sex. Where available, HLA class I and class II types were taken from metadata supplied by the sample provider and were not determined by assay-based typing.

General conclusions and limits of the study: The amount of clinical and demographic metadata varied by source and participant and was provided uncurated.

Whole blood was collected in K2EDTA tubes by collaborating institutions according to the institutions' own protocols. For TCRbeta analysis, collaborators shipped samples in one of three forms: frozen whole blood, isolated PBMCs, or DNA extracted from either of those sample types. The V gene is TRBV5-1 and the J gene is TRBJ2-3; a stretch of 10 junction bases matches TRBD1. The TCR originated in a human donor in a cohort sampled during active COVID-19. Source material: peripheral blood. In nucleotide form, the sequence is TGCGCCAGCAGCGGCATATTTGGACAGGGGGGCTCAGATACGCAGTATTTT. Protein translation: CASSGIFGQGGSDTQYF.